The 2 T cell receptor beta chains below all came from one sample that was sequenced in a study of CD4 T cells in relation to SARS-CoV-2 and coronaviruses. CD4+ T cells from unexposed donors were obtained before the COVID-19 pandemic (2011-2018). Isolation of CD4+ T cells took place after roughly nine days in culture. Antigen specificity for these receptors is unknown. The table came from immunoSEQ multiplex PCR; TCRdb's copy has only in-frame clones and leaves some out. This table has around 24,000 clones, roughly 76% appearing once. Sequencing was carried out using CD4+ T cells from PBMCs, cultured in vitro. The source is a human donor in good health.

V and J are TRBV3-1 (or the pseudogene TRBV3-2) and TRBJ2-7; 7 bases map to TRBD2. The CDR3 runs to 15 residues. Germline CDR1 and CDR2: LGHDT and YNNKEL (reference sequence). Trimming removed 1 base from V and 3 bases from J; junction bases left unmatched: 6. CDR3 residues: CASSQVSGEGYEQYF. DNA for the CDR3: TGTGCCAGCAGCCAAGTAAGCGGGGAAGGCTACGAGCAGTACTTC.

The genes are TRBV5-1 and TRBJ2-5; the D is unclear. The length of the CDR3 is 14 residues. Germline values: CDR1 SGHRS, CDR2 YFSETQ. V gave up 3 bases and J gave up 0 bases, with 9 bases separating them. CDR3 in DNA: TGCGCCAGCAGCTGGAACACAGACCAAGAGACCCAGTACTTC. Translation gives CASSWNTDQETQYF.